Listed below are T cell receptor beta chains from one sample, sequenced in a study of tumor-infiltrating lymphocytes in glioblastoma multiforme. TCRdb recomputed calls from the multiplex PCR reads with MiXCR, one row per CDR3 protein. The sample includes some 15,000 distinct CDR3 sequences, around 72% of them seen just once. Sequencing input: brain tumor tissue. The receptors derive from a male donor with glioblastoma. Each CDR3 is given with its conserved first and last residue. D genes are given only for firm matches. Clone size is stated in some rows and not others, as once, few, many or a class when expanded.

size	J	D	V	DNA	CDR3
.	TRBJ2-1	.	TRBV11-1	TGTGCCAGCAGCTTAATTGGGGATGAGCAGTTCTTC	CASSLIGDEQFF
.	TRBJ1-2	.	TRBV4-3	TGCGCCAGCAGTTCGACAGCCCTAAATGATGGCTACACCTTC	CASSSTALNDGYTF
many	TRBJ2-2	TRBD2	TRBV11-2	TGTGCCAGCAGCTTAAGGCTAGCGGAGAACACCGGGGAGCTGTTTTTT	CASSLRLAENTGELFF
few	TRBJ2-5	.	TRBV11-2	TGTGCCAGCAGCTTAGGGCCCAGGACCCTCCAAGAGACCCAGTACTTC	CASSLGPRTLQETQYF
.	TRBJ2-7	.	TRBV11-1	TGTGCCAGCAGCGGACATGGGCACGAGCAATACTTC	CASSGHGHEQYF
.	TRBJ2-1	.	TRBV11-1	TGTGCCAGCAGGCGAGGACAGTACGACAATGAGCAGTTCTTC	CASRRGQYDNEQFF
.	TRBJ2-7	.	TRBV6-5	TGTGCCTGCCATGGAGGGACTGCCTACGAGCAGTACTTC	CACHGGTAYEQYF
.	TRBJ1-5	.	TRBV12-3/TRBV12-4	TGTGCCAGCAGTTTAAAGTCTTTGGGGAACCGGGAAGTCGTTCTATATCAGCCCCAGCATTTT	CASSLKSLGNREVVLYQPQHF
few	TRBJ2-3	.	TRBV5-6	TGTGCCAGCAGTGGGAGTGGGAGGACAGATACGCAGTATTTT	CASSGSGRTDTQYF
few	TRBJ1-2	.	TRBV11-2	TGTGCCAGCAGCTCCCCTCGAGAGGGCAACTATGGCTACACCTTC	CASSSPREGNYGYTF
.	TRBJ2-6	TRBD1	TRBV20-1	TGCAGTGCTTCTCAGGGGGCCACTGGGGCCAACGTCCTGACTTTC	CSASQGATGANVLTF
.	TRBJ2-2	.	TRBV29-1	TGCAGCGTTGGGGCAGAAAACACCGGGGAGCTGTTTTTT	CSVGAENTGELFF
.	TRBJ2-1	.	TRBV30	TGTGCCTGGAGTTGTGGGGGGCACTACAATGACCAGTTCTTC	CAWSCGGHYNDQFF
.	TRBJ1-3	.	TRBV12-3/TRBV12-4	TGTGCCAGCAGAACTACAGGGACTGGAAACACCATATATTTT	CASRTTGTGNTIYF
many	TRBJ1-1	.	TRBV7-9	TGTGCCTGCAGCTTAAAGGAGGGGGAGAAAATTGAAGCTTTCTTT	CACSLKEGEKIEAFF
.	TRBJ1-2	.	TRBV11-1	TGTGCCAGCAGCCCACGGACAGATAATGGCTACACCTTC	CASSPRTDNGYTF
medium-sized	TRBJ1-5	.	TRBV20-1	TGCAGTGCTAGAGAGGACCCCAATCAGCCCCAGCATTTT	CSAREDPNQPQHF
.	TRBJ2-3	TRBD1	TRBV20-1	TGCAGTGCCTTACTGACAGGGGGAAAGTATTTT	CSALLTGGKYF
.	TRBJ2-1	.	TRBV11-3	TGTGCCAGCAGCATCGGACGGGGACCTGTCTTC	CASSIGRGPVF
few	TRBJ2-2	.	TRBV11-1	TGTGCCAGCAGCTTAGCTGGGGAGCTGTTTTTT	CASSLAGELFF
.	TRBJ2-1	.	TRBV12-3/TRBV12-4	TGTGCCAGCAGTTTCGGTACCCATGAGCAGTTCTTC	CASSFGTHEQFF
.	TRBJ2-1	.	TRBV20-1	TGCAGTGCCATCAGGGATGGCGAGCAGTTCTTC	CSAIRDGEQFF
.	TRBJ2-2	TRBD2	TRBV5-1	TGCGCCAGCAGCGACGGGAGGGCAGGGACCGGGGAGCTGTTTTTT	CASSDGRAGTGELFF
once	TRBJ1-2	.	TRBV12-3/TRBV12-4	TGTGCCATCAGTGAAAGGGAGGGCTATGGCTACACCTTC	CAISEREGYGYTF
.	TRBJ2-5	TRBD1	TRBV20-1	TGCAGTGCTATAGACGGGACAGCGTGGGTTCGAGAGACACAGTACTTC	CSAIDGTAWVRETQYF
large	TRBJ1-5	TRBD1	TRBV10-3	TGTGCCATCAGTGTCGAATGGACAGGAGATCAGCCCCAGCATTTT	CAISVEWTGDQPQHF
.	TRBJ2-7	TRBD1	TRBV25-1	TGTGCCAGCAGTGGCCCCCCGGGACAGGGCTCCTACGAGCAGTATTTC	CASSGPPGQGSYEQYF
.	TRBJ2-1	.	TRBV30	TGTGCCTGGAATCGAGCGGAGTATGACAAAGAGCAGCTCTTC	CAWNRAEYDKEQLF
few	TRBJ2-3	TRBD2	TRBV5-1	TGCGCCAGCAGCTTGGATCGGCTAGCGGGAGGCACAGATACGCAGTATTTT	CASSLDRLAGGTDTQYF
few	TRBJ2-5	TRBD2	TRBV29-1	TGCAGCCTAGCGGGAGTGGGACAAGAGACCCAGTACTTC	CSLAGVGQETQYF
.	TRBJ1-5	TRBD1	TRBV20-1	TGCAGTGCTTCAGGGGGCGCGGATCAGCCCCAGCATTTT	CSASGGADQPQHF
few	TRBJ2-1	TRBD1	TRBV6-5	TGTGCCAGCAGGAAAGGGGGCCCATACAATGAGCAGTTCTTC	CASRKGGPYNEQFF
.	TRBJ2-2	.	TRBV6-1	TGTGCCAGCAGGCGGGACAGACTCGCCAGGGAGCTGTCTTTT	CASRRDRLARELSF
.	TRBJ2-1	TRBD2	TRBV11-2	TGTGCCAGCAGCTTGTTGCCGGGAGGGCCTTCGGGAGAGCAGTTCTTC	CASSLLPGGPSGEQFF
many	TRBJ1-2	.	TRBV28	TGTGCCAGCAGTCCCGATATAATGGCCTCCCGGCGTGGCTACACCTTC	CASSPDIMASRRGYTF
.	TRBJ1-5	.	TRBV6-8	TGTGCCAGCAGTAAACAGGGATTTCGGCAGCCCCAGCATTTT	CASSKQGFRQPQHF
.	TRBJ1-4	TRBD1	TRBV11-2	TGTGCCAGCAGCTTAGGTTTGGGACAGCATGAAAAACTGTCTTTT	CASSLGLGQHEKLSF
once	TRBJ1-1	.	TRBV4-1	TGCGCCAGCAGCCAAGATGGCGGCAGGCCGGGGAACACTGAAGCTTTCTTT	CASSQDGGRPGNTEAFF
.	TRBJ2-3	.	TRBV7-2	TGTGCCAGCAGCGTCACTAGGATGAGCACAGATACGCAGTATTTT	CASSVTRMSTDTQYF
many	TRBJ2-7	.	TRBV18	TGTGCCAGCTCACCTCTGAACCGGGACGGGCGCGGCGAGCAGTACTTC	CASSPLNRDGRGEQYF
.	TRBJ2-7	.	TRBV29-1	TGCAGCGTTTACGGCGGTGGGTCGGGGTCCTACGAGCAGTACTTC	CSVYGGGSGSYEQYF
once	TRBJ2-7	.	TRBV7-9	TGTGCCAGCACCCCTACGGCATGTGGCTACGAGCAGTACTTC	CASTPTACGYEQYF
few	TRBJ2-1	.	TRBV5-4	TGTGCCAGCAGCCGTGAGGCCGGGAGCTCCTACAATGAGCAGTTCTTC	CASSREAGSSYNEQFF
.	TRBJ2-2	TRBD1	TRBV11-2	TGTGCCAGCACCCCCCGACGGGGCGATGGCACAGGGGAGCTGTCTTTT	CASTPRRGDGTGELSF
.	TRBJ2-3	.	TRBV11-2	TGTGCCAGCTGCTTAGGAATTTCCAATACGCAGTATTTT	CASCLGISNTQYF
few	TRBJ2-1	.	TRBV11-2	TGTGCCAGCAGCTTTGACCTAAGTGAGCAGTTCTTC	CASSFDLSEQFF
.	TRBJ2-3	.	TRBV5-5	TGTGCCAGAAGCTTGGCGGTTGGCAAAGATACGCAGTATTTC	CARSLAVGKDTQYF
.	TRBJ2-3	.	TRBV10-3	TGTGCCATCAGTGAGTCGGGTCAAGTCGGGACAGATACGCAGTATTTT	CAISESGQVGTDTQYF
medium-sized	TRBJ1-6	TRBD1	TRBV20-1	TGCAGTGCTCCTCTTTACAGTGGGACAGCAAATAATTCACCCCTCCACTTT	CSAPLYSGTANNSPLHF
.	TRBJ1-1	.	TRBV7-9	TGTGCCAGCAGCTCCATGTCGTTGGGGATAGGAGAAGCTTTCTTT	CASSSMSLGIGEAFF
.	TRBJ1-5	.	TRBV20-1	TGCAGTGCTAGTGGCCTAGTTAGCGCAGGGTATAGCAATCAGCCCCAGCATTTT	CSASGLVSAGYSNQPQHF